These 11 T cell receptor beta chains originate from one sample sequenced in a study of blood T cells in healthy people across ages. A second PCR of about 7 to 12 cycles used a sample-barcoded 5' primer and a J-beta primer mix. TCRdb reprocessed the 5' RACE reads via MiXCR and lists one record per CDR3 protein. The sample gives over 300,000 distinct CDR3 sequences, approximately 47% of which show up once; 45% to 55% is in the top ten. The specimen sequenced was blood. The receptors originated from a man aged 55 to 70 in good health.

The rearrangement links TRBV2 to TRBJ2-1, with TRBD2 matching over 7 bases. This CDR3 comprises 15 residues. Trimming took 6 bases from V and 5 from J; bases not matched to a gene: 10. Germline values: CDR1 SNHLY, CDR2 FYNNEI. The CDR3 region has the DNA TGTGCCAGCAGCGAGACCGGGACTACACACAATGAGCAGTTCTTC. This translates into CASSETGTTHNEQFF.

J is TRBJ1-2 and V is TRBV3-1; tentatively, D is TRBD1 (5 bases). V was cut by 0 bases and J by 7 bases, with 12 bases left in between. Germline V gene sequence: CDR1 LGHDT, CDR2 YNNKEL (reference sequence). The CDR3 sequence is 14 residues long. The CDR3 sequence: CASSQDRRGTGYTF. The CDR3 DNA sequence: TGTGCCAGCAGCCAAGATCGTCGTGGGACTGGCTACACCTTC.

The chain combines TRBV2 with TRBJ2-7, with unresolved D. The V end lost 2 bases, the J end lost 3 bases, and 8 bases lay between the germline ends. There are 13 residues in the CDR3. Germline V CDR1 and CDR2: SNHLY, FYNNEI. This chain's CDR3 is CASSELHIYEQYF. In nucleotides, the CDR3 is TGTGCCAGCAGTGAATTACACATCTACGAGCAGTACTTC.

The CDR3 is CASSPGGPGYEQFF. In DNA, the CDR3 is TGTGCCAGCAGCCCTGGGGGGCCTGGCTATGAGCAGTTCTTC. This chain links TRBV6-2 or TRBV6-3 with TRBJ2-1, with D perhaps assigned TRBD1 or TRBD2 (6 bases each). Germline V gene lookup returns CDR1 MNHEY and CDR2 SVGEGT. This CDR3 has 14 residues. V was trimmed by 6 bases and J by 8 bases, leaving 17 bases between them.

The chain employs TRBV28 and TRBJ2-1, with 15 bases aligning to TRBD2. V gave up 7 bases and J gave up 10 bases; unmatched junction bases: 8. Germline lookup yields CDR1 MDHEN and CDR2 SYDVKM. The CDR3 is made up of 15 amino acids. DNA of the CDR3: TGTGCCAGCAATATCGGGACTAGCGGGAGGAGGGAGCAGTTCTTC. Its protein is CASNIGTSGRREQFF.

The rearrangement links TRBV5-1 to TRBJ2-5; maybe TRBD1 (6 bases). Germline V CDR1 and CDR2: SGHRS, YFSETQ. V was trimmed by 4 bases and J by 5 bases, leaving 15 bases between them. The CDR3 covers 14 residues. This CDR3 reads CASSTGARGETQYF. The CDR3 DNA reads TGCGCCAGCAGCACAGGAGCAAGGGGGGAGACCCAGTACTTC.

The chain uses TRBV12-3 or TRBV12-4 and TRBJ2-3, with D uncertain. The V gene lost 1 base and the J gene lost 0 bases, with 8 bases spanning the gap. The CDR3 consists of 15 residues. The CDR3, as DNA: TGTGCCAGCAGTTTAGGCCCAGCTAGCACAGATACGCAGTATTTT. This codes for CASSLGPASTDTQYF.

This clonotype was observed a few times. The chain couples TRBV9 to TRBJ2-6; no reliable D call. V lost 1 base, J lost 3 bases, and 8 bases lay in between. Germline lookup yields CDR1 SGDLS and CDR2 YYNGEE. This CDR3 comprises 15 residues. CDR3 loop: CASSVTNGGANVLTF. CDR3 nucleotide sequence: TGTGCCAGCAGCGTAACCAACGGTGGGGCCAACGTCCTGACTTTC. Together with reference TRBV9 and TRBJ2-6, the CDR3 gives the full variable domain: DSGVTQTPKHLITATGQRVTLRCSPRSGDLSVYWYQQSLDQGLQFLIQYYNGEERAKGNILERFSAQQFPDLHSELNLSSLELGDSALYFCASSVTNGGANVLTFGAGSRLTVL.

V and J are TRBV6-8 and TRBJ2-2; 8 bases are a match to TRBD2. CDR3 length: 14 residues. V was pared by 10 bases and J by 0 bases, with 4 bases of the junction left unmatched. The germline V gene has CDR1 MNHGY and CDR2 SAAAGT. The CDR3 nucleotides are TGTGCCATCCTACTAGCGGCGAACACCGGGGAGCTGTTTTTT. It codes for CAILLAANTGELFF.

The chain has TRBV7-2 and TRBJ2-5; a possible D gene is TRBD1 (5 bases). Germline lookup yields CDR1 SGHTA and CDR2 FQGNSA. CDR3 size: 14 residues. V lost 3 bases and J lost 11, with 19 bases in between. The CDR3 loop reads CASSFGAPHYEQYF. For the CDR3, the DNA is TGTGCCAGCAGCTTTGGGGCTCCTCATTATGAGCAGTACTTC.

The genes are TRBV7-2 and TRBJ1-1; D gene ambiguous. Trimming took 2 bases from V and 1 from J, leaving 8 bases between them. The CDR3 covers 14 residues. In germline, CDR1 is SGHTA, CDR2 FQGNSA. The CDR3 loop is CASSLKRKNTEAFF. CDR3 DNA sequence: TGTGCCAGCAGCTTAAAGAGAAAGAACACTGAAGCTTTCTTT.